Below, 25 T cell receptor beta chains from the same sample are listed, as sequenced in a study of response to subunit inactivated influenza vaccine. TCRdb reprocessed the RT-PCR reads with MiXCR, giving one entry per CDR3 protein. Of some 500,000 distinct CDR3 sequences listed, 13% are singletons. The sequencing used PBMCs from blood, collected more than 35 days after vaccination. Receptors were obtained from a man aged 50 or older who received an inactivated influenza vaccine.

This clonotype has just a few counts. The chain has TRBV12-3 or TRBV12-4 and TRBJ2-3; D is ambiguous. CDR3 length: 12 residues. V was trimmed by 6 bases and J by 5 bases, leaving 9 bases between them. The CDR3 protein is CASSLIRDTQYF. The CDR3 DNA sequence: TGTGCCAGCAGCTTGATCCGAGATACGCAGTATTTT.

The V and J genes are TRBV5-1 and TRBJ2-1, with D unresolved. V lost 0 bases to trimming and J lost 5 bases, with 6 bases between them. The CDR3 loop spans 13 amino acids. Germline CDR1 SGHRS, CDR2 YFSETQ. The CDR3: CASSLVHDNEQFF. The DNA for the CDR3 is TGCGCCAGCAGCTTGGTACACGACAATGAGCAGTTCTTC. Drawing the rest from reference TRBV5-1 and TRBJ2-1, the complete variable domain is KAGVTQTPRYLIKTRGQQVTLSCSPISGHRSVSWYQQTPGQGLQFLFEYFSETQRNKGNFPGRFSGRQFSNSRSEMNVSTLELGDSALYLCASSLVHDNEQFFGPGTRLTVL.

This clonotype was seen a handful of times. This sequence joins TRBV4-1 and TRBJ2-7, with D unresolved. V lost 4 bases and J lost 0, with 7 bases in between. Germline V gives CDR1 MGHRA, CDR2 YSYEKL. The CDR3 runs to 13 residues. CDR3 region: CASSLWTSYEQYF. CDR3 nucleotides: TGCGCCAGCAGCCTCTGGACCTCCTACGAGCAGTACTTC.

There are many counts of this clonotype. The genes are TRBV20-1 and TRBJ2-3; weak D call: TRBD2 (5 bases). Trimming took 0 bases from V and 6 from J, leaving 16 bases between them. There are 15 residues in the CDR3. Germline V gives CDR1 DFQATT, CDR2 SNEGSKA (reference sequence). CDR3 protein: CSARDPGGLTDTQYF. In DNA, the CDR3 is TGCAGTGCTAGAGACCCTGGAGGTTTGACGGATACGCAGTATTTT.

Ten or more counts support this clonotype. The gene calls are TRBV29-1 and TRBJ2-7, with 11 bases that match TRBD2. This CDR3 has 13 amino acids. In germline, CDR1 is SQVTM, CDR2 ANQGSEA. The V and J ends lost 4 bases and 5 bases, in that order; junction bases with no gene match: 4. The CDR3 sequence is CSVVLAGAHEQYF. In DNA form, the CDR3 reads TGCAGCGTTGTACTAGCGGGAGCCCACGAGCAGTACTTC.

The CDR3 reads CASSQGARVYEQFF. CDR3 DNA: TGCGCCAGCAGCCAAGGGGCCAGGGTGTATGAGCAGTTCTTC. The chain carries TRBV4-1 and TRBJ2-1; D is perhaps TRBD1 (5 bases). This CDR3 has 14 residues. Trimming cost V 1 base and J 8 bases, with 12 bases left between them. Germline values: CDR1 MGHRA, CDR2 YSYEKL.

This clonotype was observed at least ten times. The chain uses TRBV29-1 and TRBJ2-1; D is unresolved. Trimming removed 5 bases from V and 0 bases from J, with 8 bases in between. CDR1 and CDR2 (germline): SQVTM, ANQGSEA. The CDR3 covers 13 residues. The CDR3 region has the DNA TGCAGCGTTCGGAAGGGCTCCTACAATGAGCAGTTCTTC. Its translation is CSVRKGSYNEQFF.

This rearrangement joins TRBV9 to TRBJ1-1, with a tentative D call TRBD1 (6 bases). The V gene's germline CDR1 is SGDLS and CDR2 YYNGEE. Trimming pared 0 bases from V and 0 bases from J, leaving 21 bases between. The CDR3 runs to 19 residues. The CDR3 sequence is CASSVDEVGQPIMNTEAFF. CDR3 nucleotides: TGTGCCAGCAGCGTAGACGAAGTCGGACAGCCCATCATGAACACTGAAGCTTTCTTT. The variable domain in full, with the rest retrieved from reference TRBV9 and TRBJ1-1, is DSGVTQTPKHLITATGQRVTLRCSPRSGDLSVYWYQQSLDQGLQFLIQYYNGEERAKGNILERFSAQQFPDLHSELNLSSLELGDSALYFCASSVDEVGQPIMNTEAFFGQGTRLTVV.

The CDR3 spells CASSQWVAGPHNEQFF. The CDR3 DNA sequence: TGCGCCAGCAGCCAATGGGTAGCGGGGCCCCACAATGAGCAGTTCTTC. This chain uses TRBV4-1 with TRBJ2-1; 8 bases line up with TRBD2. The CDR3 length is 16 residues. V trimming: 2 bases; J trimming: 5 bases; junction bases outside the gene matches: 8. Germline CDR1 reads MGHRA; CDR2 reads YSYEKL.

This clonotype appeared a few times. The rearrangement links TRBV20-1 to TRBJ2-5; maybe TRBD1 (6 bases). The CDR3 covers 15 residues. Germline V gives CDR1 DFQATT, CDR2 SNEGSKA (reference sequence). V dropped 5 bases and J dropped 1 base, with 17 bases sitting between them. DNA of the CDR3: TGCAGTGCTCCCCGGGACAAACTACTCCAAGAGACCCAGTACTTC. Translation gives CSAPRDKLLQETQYF.

V gene TRBV12-3 or TRBV12-4 combines with J gene TRBJ2-3; D is possibly TRBD2 (6 bases). The CDR3 runs to 13 residues. V was clipped by 8 bases and J by 6 bases, with 15 bases between them. CDR3 in DNA: TGTGCCAGCCATCGGGGGACCGGGGATACGCAGTATTTT. Translation: CASHRGTGDTQYF.

V is TRBV20-1 and J is TRBJ2-2, with D maybe TRBD1 (6 bases). The V and J ends lost 0 bases and 4 bases respectively, with 15 bases between them. The CDR3 has 16 amino acids. Germline-derived CDR1 and CDR2 are DFQATT and SNEGSKA (reference sequence). This chain's CDR3 is CSARDLQGWFTGELFF. CDR3 sequence (DNA): TGCAGTGCTAGAGATCTGCAGGGGTGGTTCACCGGGGAGCTGTTTTTT.

This clonotype was picked up many times. V gene TRBV5-1 combines with J gene TRBJ1-1; D unresolved. The ends were cut back, 0 bases at V and 0 bases at J, with 9 bases in the middle. Germline V lookup: CDR1 SGHRS, CDR2 YFSETQ. The CDR3 spans 15 residues. The CDR3 bases are TGCGCCAGCAGCTTGGCCCTGACTATGAACACTGAAGCTTTCTTT. Translation: CASSLALTMNTEAFF. The whole variable domain, filled in from reference TRBV5-1 and TRBJ1-1, reads KAGVTQTPRYLIKTRGQQVTLSCSPISGHRSVSWYQQTPGQGLQFLFEYFSETQRNKGNFPGRFSGRQFSNSRSEMNVSTLELGDSALYLCASSLALTMNTEAFFGQGTRLTVV.

This clonotype was detected only a few times. The J gene is TRBJ2-1, the V gene TRBV24-1; D is possibly TRBD1 (6 bases). Looked up from germline, CDR1 is KGHDR and CDR2 is SFDVKD. There are 17 residues in the CDR3. Between the trimmed V and J ends, which lost 4 bases and 0 bases, there was a span of 15 bases. The CDR3 DNA is TGTGCCACCAGTGACCCGGACAGCCCTCACTCCTACAATGAGCAGTTCTTC. Translated, it gives CATSDPDSPHSYNEQFF.

This clonotype occurred a few times. This rearrangement joins TRBV6-5 to TRBJ2-5, with TRBD1 identical over 8 bases. Germline V gives CDR1 MNHEY, CDR2 SVGAGI. V trimming: 9 bases; J trimming: 2 bases; junction bases outside the gene matches: 2. The CDR3 covers 12 residues. The DNA for the CDR3 is TGTGCCAGTCGGGACAGGCAAGAGACCCAGTACTTC. This sequence encodes CASRDRQETQYF.

This clonotype showed up just a few times. The chain couples TRBV11-2 to TRBJ2-2; no firm D call. This CDR3 comprises 13 residues. Germline V CDR1 and CDR2: SGHAT, FQNNGV. V lost 2 bases, J lost 4 bases, and 5 bases lay in between. CDR3 nucleotides: TGTGCCAGCAGCTTAATCTTCACCGGGGAGCTGTTTTTT. Its protein is CASSLIFTGELFF.

This clonotype was seen only a few times. This rearrangement joins TRBV7-8 to TRBJ1-5; TRBD1 is a possible D gene (6 bases). The CDR3 runs 16 residues. Per germline, CDR1 SGHVS and CDR2 FQNEAQ. Deletions cut 2 bases from V and 5 bases from J, with 16 bases between. The CDR3: CASSLLLGQLHQPQHF. CDR3 in DNA: TGTGCCAGCAGCTTATTACTTGGACAGCTCCATCAGCCCCAGCATTTT.

V is TRBV7-2 and J is TRBJ2-2, with D maybe TRBD2 (5 bases). Germline assignment: CDR1 SGHTA and CDR2 FQGNSA. V lost 1 base to trimming and J lost 3 bases, with 15 bases between them. The CDR3 runs to 17 residues. CDR3 region: CASSLVGRTRDTGELFF. CDR3 coding DNA: TGTGCCAGCAGCTTAGTAGGCCGCACGCGGGACACCGGGGAGCTGTTTTTT.

V usage is TRBV10-3 and J usage is TRBJ1-1, with 7 bases aligning to TRBD1. The trim removed 11 bases at V and 4 bases at J, leaving 7 bases unmatched. Germline V lookup: CDR1 ENHRY, CDR2 SYGVKD. The CDR3 is 12 amino acids. For the CDR3, the DNA is TGTGCCGTTACAGGGGTTGGCACTGAAGCTTTCTTT. Translated, it gives CAVTGVGTEAFF.

Comments on this clonotype: Its ends do not fully match the called genes, so a read error is possible. This chain joins TRBV3-1 and TRBJ2-1; 8 bases match TRBD2. The CDR3 spans 16 residues. Germline CDR1 LGHDT, CDR2 YNNKEL (reference sequence). The chain's CDR3 is CASSQGGLVSYNKQFF. The CDR3 DNA follows: TGTGCCAGCAGCCAAGGGGGACTAGTCTCCTACAATAAGCAGTTCTTC.

In DNA, the CDR3 is TGCAGTGCTAGAGAACATTTGAACACTGAAGCTTTCTTT. It encodes CSAREHLNTEAFF. The chain employs TRBV20-1 and TRBJ1-1; D gene unclear. V lost 0 bases, J lost 0 bases, and 5 bases lay in between. The CDR3 is 13 amino acids. Germline loops: CDR1 DFQATT, CDR2 SNEGSKA (reference sequence).

This chain uses TRBV7-9 with TRBJ2-7; 7 bases are a match to TRBD2. Germline V CDR1 and CDR2: SEHNR, FQNEAQ (reference sequence). CDR3 length: 16 residues. The V and J ends lost 0 bases and 1 base, in that order; junction bases with no gene match: 6. This chain's CDR3 is CASSLAEAGLSYEQYF. In DNA, the CDR3 is TGTGCCAGCAGCTTAGCTGAAGCGGGATTATCCTACGAGCAGTACTTC.

This clonotype came up a few times. CDR3 DNA sequence: TGTGCCAGCAGTTTTTCCCCCGAGGATAATCAGCCCCAGCATTTT. Translation gives CASSFSPEDNQPQHF. This sequence joins TRBV28 and TRBJ1-5; no clear D. Trimming cost V 3 bases and J 4 bases, with 13 bases left between them. The CDR3 contains 15 residues. Looked up from germline, CDR1 is MDHEN and CDR2 is SYDVKM.

V usage is TRBV4-2 and J usage is TRBJ2-5, with TRBD2 matching over 13 bases. Germline CDR1 LGHNA, CDR2 YNFKEQ. CDR3 length: 19 residues. The trim removed 4 bases at V and 0 bases at J, leaving 11 bases unmatched. DNA of the CDR3: TGTGCCAGCAGCCTAACCGGGACTAGCGGGGCCAGGTACCAAGAGACCCAGTACTTC. This translates into CASSLTGTSGARYQETQYF.

This clonotype was recorded a few times. The rearrangement joins TRBV7-2 to TRBJ2-3; the match to TRBD2 covers 9 bases. Germline V gene sequence: CDR1 SGHTA, CDR2 FQGNSA. V was pared by 4 bases and J by 0 bases, with 5 bases of the junction left unmatched. CDR3 size: 16 residues. The CDR3, as DNA: TGTGCCAGCAGCTCAAGCGGGAGGCTTAGCACAGATACGCAGTATTTT. It specifies CASSSSGRLSTDTQYF.